The present TCR beta chain was sequenced within a study of T cell repertoires in cytomegalovirus infection. TCRdb analysed the reads with MiXCR anew, one entry per CDR3 protein. Of about 160,000 distinct CDR3 sequences detected, about a fifth appear once; the ten largest clones hold roughly 27%. Per the germline V gene, CDR1 is SGHTA and CDR2 is FQGTGA. The ends were cut back, 2 bases at V and 3 bases at J, with 11 bases in the middle. CDR3 length: 15 amino acids. This clonotype has more than one count but fewer than ten. Its antigen is still unknown. The sequences come from CD8+ T cells from cultured PBMCs, collected from culture after CMV antigen stimulation. This TCR was sampled from a human donor in good health (CMV status not recorded). Some clones in this sample may be carry-over from other donors' samples. V is TRBV7-3 and J is TRBJ2-1; D is unresolved. The CDR3 sequence is CASSLEPDLYNEQFF. The CDR3 DNA sequence: TGTGCCAGCAGCTTAGAGCCAGACCTCTACAATGAGCAGTTCTTC.